A single T cell receptor (beta chain) is shown here with its context. The CDR3 covers 18 residues. The J segment lost 2 bases and the V segment lost 1 base, leaving 11 bases of the junction unmatched. Germline values: CDR1 LGHDT, CDR2 YNNKEL (reference sequence). This specimen belongs to a study of blood T cell repertoires in COVID-19. About the research overall: The study drew acute and convalescent COVID-19 samples from the United States, Italy and Spain. PBMCs, B-cell-depleted T cells, or T cells were the source of the cDNA or gDNA that made up the material.

Original processing notes: Reference gene primer amplification in the assay estimated nucleated cell counts. The table came from immunoSEQ multiplex PCR; TCRdb's copy has only in-frame clones and leaves some out. Clonal size and the V and J genes are those of that table, whereas D and trimming came from the DNA. The table includes roughly 200,000 clones, about 88% detected once. This receptor was taken from a woman aged 30 to 39 with active or convalescent COVID-19. The chain uses TRBV3-1 (or the pseudogene TRBV3-2) and TRBJ1-1; 9 nucleotides agree with TRBD1. What was sequenced was peripheral blood. The CDR3 bases are TGTGCCAGCAGCCAAGCAAACAGGGGGCTTATTGGTAACACTGAAGCTTTCTTT. It yields the protein CASSQANRGLIGNTEAFF.